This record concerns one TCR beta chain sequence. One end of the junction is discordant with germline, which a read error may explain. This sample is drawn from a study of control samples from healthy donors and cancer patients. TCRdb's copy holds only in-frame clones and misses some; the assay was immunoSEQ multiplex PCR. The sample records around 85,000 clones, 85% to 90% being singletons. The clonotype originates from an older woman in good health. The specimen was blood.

CDR3 coding DNA: TGTGCTAGCAGCCCGCTAGCGGGGGAGGTGGAGACCCAGTACTTC. Translation gives CASSPLAGEVETQYF. The rearrangement links TRBV7-7 to TRBJ2-5; TRBD2 aligns across 10 bases. This CDR3 has 15 amino acids. Germline loops: CDR1 SSHAT, CDR2 FNYEAQ (reference sequence).